This T cell receptor beta chain was recovered during a study of T-cell reconstitution after alpha-beta-depleted transplantation in children. Many counts were recorded for this clonotype. After removal of 3 bases from V and 6 bases from J, the junction contained 8 bases not matched to a gene. Germline-derived CDR1 and CDR2 are SGHVS and FQNEAQ. This CDR3 spans 15 amino acids. A TCRbeta library incorporating unique molecular identifiers was prepared. TCRdb reprocessed the PCR reads via MiXCR and lists one record per CDR3 protein. The repertoire holds hundreds of thousands of distinct CDR3 sequences, with approximately 10% as singletons.

This sequence joins TRBV7-8 and TRBJ2-5, with 9 bases lining up with TRBD2. The specimen was PBMCs from the stem cell graft donor, collected from the stem cell graft. This clonotype originated in a human donor who donated a stem cell graft to a child with acute lymphoblastic leukemia. The CDR3 loop reads CASSFRGGAIKTQYF. In DNA form, the CDR3 reads TGTGCCAGCAGCTTCCGCGGGGGGGCCATAAAGACCCAGTACTTC.